The clone carrying this T cell receptor beta chain was picked up one time. The target antigen is unknown. V was pared by 4 bases and J by 4 bases, with 10 bases of the junction left unmatched. Germline V gene sequence: CDR1 SGHDN, CDR2 FVKESK. The CDR3 length is 16 residues. Sequencing targeted expressed TCRB transcripts, as all isolated RNA had been reverse transcribed. This table comes from immunoSEQ multiplex PCR, and its TCRdb copy is limited to in-frame clones, with some not included. The table has 35,000 to 50,000 clones, 50% seen once; the top ten hold around 0.25%. A sort by CD45RO/CCR7/CD25/CD127/CD95/CD27 yielded CD4+ naive, central memory, regulatory and stem cell-like memory cells. This specimen comes from a study of beta chain features in type 1 diabetes. General study results and limits: In all four CD4+ subsets, TCRB CDR3 length was significantly, moderately reduced in type 1 diabetes.

Sequencing was carried out using stem cell memory CD4+ T cells from blood. This TCR derives from a woman aged 30 to 39 in good health. The chain couples TRBV14 to TRBJ2-1, with 7 bases fitting TRBD1. In DNA form, the CDR3 reads TGTGCCAGCAGCCCCGACAGGGCTTTGTGGTACAATGAGCAGTTCTTC. It specifies CASSPDRALWYNEQFF.